These T cell receptor beta chains were read from a single sample in a study of OX40 agonist ivuxolimab in advanced cancers. Produced via immunoSEQ multiplex PCR; TCRdb's table is partial and in-frame only. The sample carries over 45,000 clones, 70% to 90% recorded once. The source material was CD4+ or CD8+ T cells sorted from blood, sampled in a trial of the OX40 agonist ivuxolimab. These receptors originate from an adult with an advanced solid tumor such as melanoma, head and neck, liver or kidney cancer. Each CDR3 is given with its conserved first and last residue. The D gene is left open where the match is weak. Size is omitted from some rows. Given values are once, few, many or a class for expanded clones.

V gene: TRBV7-8; clone size: -; D gene: -; J gene: TRBJ1-4; CDR3 DNA: TGTGCCAGCAGCTTAGCGGGGACGGGTGAAAAACTGTTTTTT; CDR3 protein: CASSLAGTGEKLFF
V gene: TRBV7-8; clone size: few; D gene: -; J gene: TRBJ2-7; CDR3 DNA: TGTGCCAGCAGCTTAGCGGGGGGACTCTACGAGCAGTACTTC; CDR3 protein: CASSLAGGLYEQYF
V gene: TRBV7-9; clone size: -; D gene: -; J gene: TRBJ2-7; CDR3 DNA: TGTGCCAGCAGCTTAACCGGGGCCGCCTCCTACGAGCAGTACTTC; CDR3 protein: CASSLTGAASYEQYF
V gene: TRBV5-1; clone size: -; D gene: -; J gene: TRBJ1-2; CDR3 DNA: TGCGCCAGCAGCTCGGCCGGGGCAGGAGGTAACTATGGCTACACCTTC; CDR3 protein: CASSSAGAGGNYGYTF
V gene: TRBV18; clone size: -; D gene: -; J gene: TRBJ1-1; CDR3 DNA: TGTGCCAGCTCACCTGACAGTGGGATGAACACTGAAGCTTTCTTT; CDR3 protein: CASSPDSGMNTEAFF
V gene: TRBV4-1; clone size: -; D gene: TRBD1; J gene: TRBJ1-3; CDR3 DNA: TGCGCCAGCAGCCAAGGCGACAGGGCTCGCTCTGGAAACACCATATATTTT; CDR3 protein: CASSQGDRARSGNTIYF
V gene: TRBV11-3; clone size: -; D gene: -; J gene: TRBJ2-2; CDR3 DNA: TGTGCCAGCAGCTTAGGACAGGACTACACCGGGGAGCTGTTTTTT; CDR3 protein: CASSLGQDYTGELFF
V gene: TRBV7-9; clone size: -; D gene: -; J gene: TRBJ1-5; CDR3 DNA: TGTGCCAGCAGCTTACAGGGCAATCAGCCCCAGCATTTT; CDR3 protein: CASSLQGNQPQHF
V gene: TRBV7-8; clone size: -; D gene: TRBD1; J gene: TRBJ2-5; CDR3 DNA: TGTGTCTGCCAGCCGGACAGGGAAGAGACCCAGTACTTC; CDR3 protein: CVCQPDREETQYF
V gene: TRBV18; clone size: -; D gene: TRBD1; J gene: TRBJ1-2; CDR3 DNA: TGTGCCAGCTCACCGGGACAGGCGGGCTACACCTTC; CDR3 protein: CASSPGQAGYTF
V gene: TRBV7-2; clone size: -; D gene: -; J gene: TRBJ1-2; CDR3 DNA: TGTGCCAGCAGCTTAGAGGCGGGCGCGGGCTATGGCTACACCTTC; CDR3 protein: CASSLEAGAGYGYTF
V gene: TRBV11-2; clone size: -; D gene: -; J gene: TRBJ1-5; CDR3 DNA: TGTGCCAGCAGCAGGACATATAATCAGCCCCAGCATTTT; CDR3 protein: CASSRTYNQPQHF
V gene: TRBV6-1; clone size: -; D gene: -; J gene: TRBJ1-3; CDR3 DNA: TGTGCCAGCATTCCCGGAGGGGGTAGAAACACCATATATTTT; CDR3 protein: CASIPGGGRNTIYF
V gene: TRBV18; clone size: -; D gene: TRBD1; J gene: TRBJ1-6; CDR3 DNA: TGTGCCAGCTCACCACCACAGGGGCAGATAAATAATTCACCCCTCCACTTT; CDR3 protein: CASSPPQGQINNSPLHF
V gene: TRBV18; clone size: -; D gene: -; J gene: TRBJ2-7; CDR3 DNA: TGTGCCAGCTCCCTAGAGCGGGCAAGCTCCTACGAGCAGTACTTC; CDR3 protein: CASSLERASSYEQYF
V gene: TRBV5-1; clone size: -; D gene: TRBD1; J gene: TRBJ2-6; CDR3 DNA: TGCGCCAGCAGCTTGAAAGCAGGGGGCTCCACCCGCTCTGGGGCCAACGTCCTGACTTTC; CDR3 protein: CASSLKAGGSTRSGANVLTF
V gene: TRBV18; clone size: few; D gene: TRBD2; J gene: TRBJ2-3; CDR3 DNA: TGTGCCAGCTCACCATCTGCTAGCGGGGGCACAGATACGCAGTATTTT; CDR3 protein: CASSPSASGGTDTQYF
V gene: TRBV5-1; clone size: -; D gene: TRBD2; J gene: TRBJ2-1; CDR3 DNA: TGCGCCAGCAGCTCCGGGAATCCGGGGGGGCCGAATGAGCAGTTCTTC; CDR3 protein: CASSSGNPGGPNEQFF
V gene: TRBV18; clone size: -; D gene: TRBD1; J gene: TRBJ1-1; CDR3 DNA: TGTGCCAGCTCAGTGCAGGGGGCGCGAACTGAAGCTTTCTTT; CDR3 protein: CASSVQGARTEAFF
V gene: TRBV7-6; clone size: -; D gene: TRBD1; J gene: TRBJ2-7; CDR3 DNA: TGTGCCAGCAGCCCCGGTGGGACAGGGTCCTACGAGCAGTACTTC; CDR3 protein: CASSPGGTGSYEQYF
V gene: TRBV7-3; clone size: once; D gene: TRBD1; J gene: TRBJ2-3; CDR3 DNA: TGTGCCAGCAGCCCTACAGGGGGTGTTGCAGATACGCAGTATTTT; CDR3 protein: CASSPTGGVADTQYF
V gene: TRBV10-2; clone size: few; D gene: -; J gene: TRBJ1-1; CDR3 DNA: TGCGCCAGCTTTGGACAGAACACTGAAGCTTTCTTT; CDR3 protein: CASFGQNTEAFF
V gene: TRBV2; clone size: -; D gene: -; J gene: TRBJ1-3; CDR3 DNA: TGTGCCAGCAGTTATGTCGGACAGATAGATGGAAACACCATATATTTT; CDR3 protein: CASSYVGQIDGNTIYF
V gene: TRBV20-1; clone size: -; D gene: -; J gene: TRBJ2-7; CDR3 DNA: TGCAGTCCCATTCAGGGTTACGAGCAGTACTTC; CDR3 protein: CSPIQGYEQYF
V gene: TRBV7-2; clone size: -; D gene: TRBD1; J gene: TRBJ1-1; CDR3 DNA: TGTGCCAGCAGCTTAGTCTGGCAGGGGGCTAGGGGGAACACTGAAGCTTTCTTT; CDR3 protein: CASSLVWQGARGNTEAFF
V gene: TRBV4-2; clone size: -; D gene: -; J gene: TRBJ1-2; CDR3 DNA: TGTGCCAGCAGCCAAGATCAGTCAATTGGCTATGGCTACACCTTC; CDR3 protein: CASSQDQSIGYGYTF
V gene: TRBV2; clone size: -; D gene: TRBD1; J gene: TRBJ1-5; CDR3 DNA: TGTGCCAGCAGTGGAGGGGGCGTAAGCAATCAGCCCCAGCATTTT; CDR3 protein: CASSGGGVSNQPQHF
V gene: TRBV2; clone size: -; D gene: -; J gene: TRBJ1-3; CDR3 DNA: TGTGCCACGGTAGGGGACCTCTCTGGAAACACCATATATTTT; CDR3 protein: CATVGDLSGNTIYF
V gene: TRBV5-5; clone size: once; D gene: -; J gene: TRBJ1-1; CDR3 DNA: TGTGCCAGCAGCTCCCGGGTCCGCGAAGCTTTCTTT; CDR3 protein: CASSSRVREAFF
V gene: TRBV2; clone size: -; D gene: -; J gene: TRBJ2-7; CDR3 DNA: TGTGCCAGCAGGCAAACAGCTAGGAGAACCTACGAGCAGTACTTC; CDR3 protein: CASRQTARRTYEQYF
V gene: TRBV29-1; clone size: -; D gene: -; J gene: TRBJ1-1; CDR3 DNA: TGCAGCGTTCCCGGGGGCACCAACACTGAAGCTTTCTTT; CDR3 protein: CSVPGGTNTEAFF
V gene: TRBV5-1; clone size: -; D gene: -; J gene: TRBJ2-3; CDR3 DNA: TGCGCCAGCAGCTTGCTTCGGGGGAGCACAGATACGCAGTATTTT; CDR3 protein: CASSLLRGSTDTQYF
V gene: TRBV6-5; clone size: once; D gene: -; J gene: TRBJ1-1; CDR3 DNA: TGTGCCAGCAGTACGGGGGGTCGGGGCACTGAAGCTTTCTTT; CDR3 protein: CASSTGGRGTEAFF
V gene: TRBV4-2; clone size: -; D gene: -; J gene: TRBJ1-2; CDR3 DNA: TGTGCCAGCAGCCAAGACTCGCCATATGGCTACACCTTC; CDR3 protein: CASSQDSPYGYTF
V gene: TRBV28; clone size: -; D gene: TRBD1; J gene: TRBJ2-5; CDR3 DNA: TGTGCCAGCAGCGCGACAGGGACAGGGCGAGGAGAGACCCAGTACTTC; CDR3 protein: CASSATGTGRGETQYF
V gene: TRBV5-1; clone size: -; D gene: -; J gene: TRBJ1-3; CDR3 DNA: TGCGCCAGCAGCGAAGGAGGAGCCCTTTTCTCTGGAAACACCATATATTTT; CDR3 protein: CASSEGGALFSGNTIYF
V gene: TRBV18; clone size: -; D gene: -; J gene: TRBJ2-6; CDR3 DNA: TGTGCCAGCTCAGTGGGGTGGGACATACAAAGTCGGGCCAACGTCCTGACTTTC; CDR3 protein: CASSVGWDIQSRANVLTF
V gene: TRBV5-4; clone size: -; D gene: -; J gene: TRBJ2-6; CDR3 DNA: TGTGCCAGCAGCGCACAGGGCTCTGGGGCCAACGTCCTGACTTTC; CDR3 protein: CASSAQGSGANVLTF
V gene: TRBV18; clone size: once; D gene: -; J gene: TRBJ1-4; CDR3 DNA: TGTGCCAGCTCACCTGCCCGACAGAACACTAATGAAAAACTGTTTTTT; CDR3 protein: CASSPARQNTNEKLFF
V gene: TRBV5-1; clone size: -; D gene: TRBD1; J gene: TRBJ1-3; CDR3 DNA: TGCGCCAGCAGCTTGGGGACAGGGGTAAACACCATATATTTT; CDR3 protein: CASSLGTGVNTIYF
V gene: TRBV5-1; clone size: -; D gene: -; J gene: TRBJ1-1; CDR3 DNA: TGCGCCAGCAGCCCCACGGGGGGGATGAACACTGAAGCTTTCTTT; CDR3 protein: CASSPTGGMNTEAFF
V gene: TRBV19; clone size: -; D gene: -; J gene: TRBJ1-1; CDR3 DNA: TGTGCCAGTAGTATAGCCCCCGGCCGAGCTTTCTTT; CDR3 protein: CASSIAPGRAFF
V gene: TRBV18; clone size: -; D gene: -; J gene: TRBJ1-1; CDR3 DNA: TGTGCCAGCTCTTCAACGGGGGGGAACACTGAAGCTTTCTTT; CDR3 protein: CASSSTGGNTEAFF